The sequence of this T cell receptor (beta chain) was determined in a study of persistence of HIV-infected CD4 T cells. Sequencing used immunoSEQ version 4 in survey mode. The repertoire was sequenced with immunoSEQ multiplex PCR; TCRdb's copy has only in-frame clones and lacks some. Among about 35,000 clones listed, over 75% were seen once. The CDR3 has 15 amino acids. In germline, CDR1 is MGHRA, CDR2 YSYEKL. Germline trimming cut 3 bases from V and 9 bases from J; bases unmatched to any gene: 14. Findings and caveats of the study: CMV- and Gag-responding cells had lower TCRbeta richness than CD3/CD28-responding cells. Antigen-responding cells were enriched for degenerate expanded CDR3beta sequences.

About this clone itself: Its antigen remains unknown.

An overlapping HIV-1 Gag peptide pool stimulated these cells at approximately 1 ug/peptide/mL. Sorted nonresponding memory CD4+ T cells were CD40L-negative, CD69-negative, CD45RO-high. Donors were HIV-1-infected adults who began suppressive ART during chronic infection. Donors had CD4+ T cell counts above 400 cells/uL and were CMV-seropositive. The sequence was collected from an adult with HIV. The donor label of this sample is uncertain. The V and J genes are TRBV4-1 and TRBJ2-7, with 7 positions matching TRBD1. The specimen comprised cultured CD4+ T cells from PBMCs, sampled from a patient who received antiretroviral therapy. The chain's CDR3 is CASSHVLTGKRGQYF. The CDR3 coding sequence is TGCGCCAGCAGCCATGTGTTGACAGGGAAGAGGGGGCAGTACTTC.